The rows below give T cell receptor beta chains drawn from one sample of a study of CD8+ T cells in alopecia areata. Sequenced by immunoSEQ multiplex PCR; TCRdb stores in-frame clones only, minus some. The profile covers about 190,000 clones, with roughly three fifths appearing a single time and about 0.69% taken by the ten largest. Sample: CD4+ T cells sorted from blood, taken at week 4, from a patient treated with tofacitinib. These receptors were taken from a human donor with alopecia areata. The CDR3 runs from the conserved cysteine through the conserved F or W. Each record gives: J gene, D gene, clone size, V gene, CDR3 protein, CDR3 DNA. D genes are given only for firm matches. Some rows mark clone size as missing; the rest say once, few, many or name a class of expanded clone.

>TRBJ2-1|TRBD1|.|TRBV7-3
CASSLGGQGTYNEQFF
TGTGCCAGCAGCTTAGGGGGACAGGGGACCTACAATGAGCAGTTCTTC
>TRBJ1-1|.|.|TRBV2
CASGWQRNTEAFF
TGTGCCAGCGGGTGGCAGCGGAACACTGAAGCTTTCTTT
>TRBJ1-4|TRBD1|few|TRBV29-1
CSVHYAQGADEKLFF
TGCAGCGTCCACTACGCACAGGGGGCCGATGAAAAACTGTTTTTT
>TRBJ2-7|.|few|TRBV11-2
CASSLASGRSYEQYF
TGTGCCAGCAGCTTAGCCTCGGGGCGGTCCTACGAGCAGTACTTC
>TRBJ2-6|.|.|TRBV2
CASSDRRAPGANVLTF
TGTGCCAGCAGTGACCGCAGGGCCCCTGGGGCCAACGTCCTGACTTTC
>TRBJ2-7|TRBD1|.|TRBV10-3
CAILPAGGYEQYF
TGTGCCATCCTCCCGGCAGGGGGTTACGAGCAGTACTTC
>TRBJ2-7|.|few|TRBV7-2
CASSFGPRNEQYF
TGTGCCAGCAGTTTCGGTCCGAGAAACGAGCAGTACTTC
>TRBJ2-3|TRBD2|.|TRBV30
CARGADTQYF
TGTGCTCGGGGGGCAGATACGCAGTATTTT
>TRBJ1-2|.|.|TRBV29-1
CSALHGANYGYTF
TGCAGCGCCTTACACGGGGCCAACTATGGCTACACCTTC
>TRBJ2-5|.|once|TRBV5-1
CASSFDSSNGETQYF
TGCGCCAGCAGCTTTGACAGTAGTAACGGCGAGACCCAGTACTTC
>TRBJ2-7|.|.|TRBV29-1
CSVLSNYEQYF
TGCAGCGTTCTCTCCAACTACGAGCAGTACTTC
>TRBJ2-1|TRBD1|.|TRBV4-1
CASSQTGTGGNEQFF
TGCGCCAGCAGCCAGACCGGGACAGGGGGGAATGAGCAGTTCTTC
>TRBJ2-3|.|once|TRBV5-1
CASSLAAGNTDTQYF
TGCGCCAGCAGCTTGGCGGCGGGTAACACAGATACGCAGTATTTT
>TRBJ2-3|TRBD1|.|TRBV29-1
CSVVPGQGDRGTQYF
TGCAGCGTCGTCCCGGGACAGGGTGATCGGGGTACGCAGTATTTT
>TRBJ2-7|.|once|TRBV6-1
CASSDPAGRYEQYF
TGTGCCAGCAGTGACCCGGCGGGACGCTACGAGCAGTACTTC
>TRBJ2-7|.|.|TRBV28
CASSFAGERRQYF
TGTGCCAGCAGCTTCGCGGGTGAGAGGAGGCAGTACTTC
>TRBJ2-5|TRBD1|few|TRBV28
CASWDSPQETQYF
TGTGCCAGCTGGGACAGCCCCCAAGAGACCCAGTACTTC
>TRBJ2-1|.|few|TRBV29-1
CSARMASYNEQFF
TGCAGCGCTCGCATGGCCTCCTACAATGAGCAGTTCTTC
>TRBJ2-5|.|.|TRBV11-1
CASSSGGYRQETQYF
TGTGCCAGCAGCTCCGGCGGGTACCGGCAGGAGACCCAGTACTTC
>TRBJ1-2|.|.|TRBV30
CAWKQGFNYGYTF
TGTGCCTGGAAGCAGGGCTTCAACTATGGCTACACCTTC
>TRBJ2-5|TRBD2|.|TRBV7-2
CASSPGEVAGVWETQYF
TGTGCCAGCAGCCCCGGGGAAGTAGCGGGAGTCTGGGAGACCCAGTACTTC
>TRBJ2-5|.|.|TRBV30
CAWSFETQYF
TGTGCCTGGAGTTTCGAGACCCAGTACTTC
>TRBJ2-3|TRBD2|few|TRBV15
CATQRERVTDTQYF
TGTGCCACCCAGCGGGAGAGGGTCACAGATACGCAGTATTTT
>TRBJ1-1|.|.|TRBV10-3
CAISEKQGSTEAFF
TGTGCCATCAGTGAGAAGCAGGGGAGCACTGAAGCTTTCTTT
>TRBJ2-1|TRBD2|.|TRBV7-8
CASSKGLAASYNEQFF
TGTGCCAGCAGCAAGGGGCTAGCGGCTTCCTACAATGAGCAGTTCTTC